This TCR beta chain was documented in a study of memory CD4+ T cells and cytomegalovirus serostatus (dated by TCRdb to between 2017 and 2020). With respect to the entire study: The roughly 35 healthy Belgian adults in the cohort included 9 who were CMV seropositive and approximately 25 who were CMV seronegative. CD4+ memory TCRbeta repertoires of a Belgian cohort with known cytomegalovirus serostatus were sequenced in order to replicate a published TCR-based CMV serostatus classifier.

This clone has just one count. Its target antigen remains unknown. The input lacks base qualities; no much larger clone sits a single base away. As encoded in the germline V gene, CDR1 is SGHNT while CDR2 is YENEEA. From the cysteine up to the phenylalanine, the CDR3 has a length of 16 residues. CDR3 DNA is the only sequence kept; it has 48 bases, read in frame from the first base. The V end loses 5 bases and the J end loses 0 bases, and a stretch of 15 bases separates them. Paper-wide results and their limitations: The results were interpreted as suggesting that the CMV-associated TCR signature is mostly present in the CD4+ memory repertoire. On the Belgian cohort, the classifier built on the original framework reached a median bootstrapped AUC of roughly 0.94, with a 95% CI of 0.76-1.00. For CMV serostatus prediction, a median bootstrapped AUC of 0.95 was reached with the original framework, and a median bootstrapped AUC of 0.91 was reached with a US-trained random forest. Among the 164 previously reported CMV-associated TCRbeta sequences, over 65 showed up in the CD4+ memory repertoires, with each one found in between one and five individuals. Only CD4+CD45RO+ memory cells were sequenced, in contrast to the original study, which included naive and memory CD4+ and CD8+ populations.

Single viable CD3+CD4+CD8-CD45RO+ cells were sorted as memory CD4+ T cells on a FACSAria II. CMV serostatus was assessed using a Roche Elecsys assay, by which serum IgG against CMV pp150, pp28, p38 and p52 was detected. Once the samples were thawed, total CD4+ T cells were enriched through positive selection using CD4 magnetic microbeads. The samples came from a different study that was designed specifically to examine the CD4+ T cell memory repertoire. Peripheral blood mononuclear cells were isolated and cryopreserved according to standard operating procedures, and serum was kept at -80 degrees C. Staining used CD3-PerCP (BW264/56), CD4-APC (RPA-T4), CD45RO-PE (UCHT1) and CD8-Pacific Orange (3B5) antibodies, with Sytox blue excluding non-viable cells. Genomic DNA was extracted from sorted cells with the Quick-DNA Microprep Kit. Amplification of TCRbeta DNA was done with the immunoSEQ hsTCRbeta kit, following the protocol from the manufacturer. An Illumina MiSeq instrument was used to sequence the TCRbeta libraries. As for the original processing: Once out-of-frame sequences had been removed, a few million distinct TCRbeta sequences were left, which works out to an average of approximately 61,000 per individual. Each individual was scored by the count of 164 previously reported CMV-associated TCRbeta sequences and the total productive distinct TCRbeta count. A beta-binomial model was reimplemented in Python, and scikit-learn random forests with default parameters were trained on US cohort data. Classifier performance on the Belgian cohort was summarized as median AUC with percentile confidence intervals calculated over 10,000 bootstrap iterations. What TCRdb holds here is the immuneACCESS table cut down to in-frame rearrangements. Part of the clones is not present; checked against another copy, under half of the missing clones reflect an unresolved V gene, and the others are unexplained. The V and J calls and clone size come from that table; D and trimming were worked out from the DNA. Present in this sample are 56,000 or so clones, 70% to 80% of which were seen just once. Of the sample, roughly 1.7% is held by the ten largest clones.

This receptor was identified in an adult in good health and CMV-seronegative. The source material was memory CD4+ T cells from blood. Recombination connected TRBV11-3 to TRBJ2-3; matching of 5 bases hints at TRBD2 as the D gene. The DNA sequence is as follows: TGTGCCAGCAGCCTAGGTTCGGGCGGGAGCACAGATACGCAGTATTTT. It translates to CASSLGSGGSTDTQYF.